This passage covers 12 T cell receptor beta chains from one sample sequenced in a study of OX40 agonist ivuxolimab in advanced cancers. TCRdb's copy holds only in-frame clones and misses some; the assay was immunoSEQ multiplex PCR. This sample carries tens of thousands of clones, roughly nine tenths of them seen once, and the ten largest clones take 0.8% to 1%. Source: CD4+ or CD8+ T cells sorted from blood, taken in a trial of the OX40 agonist ivuxolimab. All receptors come from an adult with an advanced solid tumor such as melanoma, head and neck, liver or kidney cancer.

This chain uses TRBV18 with TRBJ1-4, with 9 bases matching TRBD1. Germline trimming cut 4 bases from V and 6 bases from J; bases unmatched to any gene: 3. From germline, CDR1 is KGHSH and CDR2 LQKENI. The CDR3 totals 14 residues. The CDR3 coding sequence is TGTGCCAGCTCACGACGGGACAGGGATGAAAAACTGTTTTTT. Protein: CASSRRDRDEKLFF.

The chain is built from TRBV5-5 and TRBJ1-1; no firm D call. The germline CDR1 and CDR2 sequences are SGHKS and YYEKEE (reference sequence). The CDR3 contains 13 residues. The V end lost 1 base, the J end lost 3 bases, and 7 bases lay between the germline ends. DNA of the CDR3: TGTGCCAGCAGCTTGATGGAGTACACTGAAGCTTTCTTT. The encoded protein is CASSLMEYTEAFF.

This clone was observed a single time. For the CDR3, the DNA is TGCAGCGTCCGGGTAGCGGGTCCGAGGGAGCAGTTCTTC. Translation gives CSVRVAGPREQFF. The chain is built from TRBV29-1 and TRBJ2-1; TRBD2 agrees at 7 bases. The CDR3 spans 13 residues. The trim removed 6 bases at V and 10 bases at J, leaving 12 bases unmatched. Per germline, CDR1 SQVTM and CDR2 ANQGSEA.

The rearrangement links TRBV5-6 to TRBJ2-5; 11 nucleotides align to TRBD2. The CDR3 is made up of 17 amino acids. Germline CDR1 is SGHDT and CDR2 is YYEEEE. The V segment lost 0 bases and the J segment 4 bases; nucleotides outside the gene matches: 8. The CDR3 sequence: CASSLELAGGPRETQYF. The CDR3 nucleotides are TGTGCCAGCAGCTTGGAATTAGCGGGAGGGCCGCGAGAGACCCAGTACTTC.

V and J are TRBV5-1 and TRBJ2-3; 8 bases align to TRBD2. The V gene's germline CDR1 is SGHRS and CDR2 YFSETQ. CDR3 size: 16 residues. The trim removed 3 bases at V and 2 bases at J, leaving 8 bases unmatched. The CDR3 DNA reads TGCGCCAGCAGCTCAAATTTAGCGGGGTCCACAGATACGCAGTATTTT. Encoded protein: CASSSNLAGSTDTQYF.

V usage is TRBV9 and J usage is TRBJ2-3; TRBD2 matches at 8 bases. Per the germline V gene, CDR1 is SGDLS and CDR2 is YYNGEE. V was clipped by 4 bases and J by 5 bases; unmatched bases: 9. The CDR3 runs to 15 residues. CDR3 loop: CASSFREGGGDTQYF. DNA of the CDR3: TGTGCCAGCAGCTTCCGGGAGGGAGGGGGAGATACGCAGTATTTT.

This chain connects TRBV7-2 to TRBJ2-5; D perhaps matches TRBD1 (6 bases). Trimming stripped 6 bases from V and 5 bases from J, with 13 bases between. The CDR3 totals 13 residues. Germline V CDR1 and CDR2: SGHTA, FQGNSA. Here the CDR3 reads CASRLQGPETQYF. DNA of the CDR3: TGTGCCAGCAGGTTACAGGGTCCGGAGACCCAGTACTTC.

This sequence joins TRBV2 and TRBJ1-1; D unresolved. Per the germline V gene, CDR1 is SNHLY and CDR2 is FYNNEI. This CDR3 contains 14 residues. Trimming pared 7 bases from V and 1 base from J, leaving 13 bases between. The CDR3, as DNA: TGTGCCAGCACTCCTACCCGGGGGAACACTGAAGCTTTCTTT. Translated: CASTPTRGNTEAFF.

The chain employs TRBV29-1 and TRBJ2-5; D call uncertain. The CDR3 contains 9 residues. Germline V gene lookup returns CDR1 SQVTM and CDR2 ANQGSEA. The V and J ends lost 8 bases and 1 base respectively, with 2 bases between them. The CDR3, as DNA: TGCAGCCTCCAAGAGACCCAGTACTTC. It encodes CSLQETQYF.

This chain joins TRBV5-4 and TRBJ1-4; no definite D call. Germline CDR1 and CDR2: SGHNT and YYREEE (reference sequence). Trimming removed 3 bases at V and 2 bases at J, with 11 bases between. The CDR3 has 15 residues. CDR3: CASSSLGGTNEKLFF. For the CDR3, the DNA is TGTGCCAGCAGCTCGCTCGGAGGGACTAATGAAAAACTGTTTTTT.

This chain joins TRBV29-1 and TRBJ1-2, with D uncertain. Germline CDR1 and CDR2: SQVTM and ANQGSEA. Trimming pared 4 bases from V and 8 bases from J, leaving 11 bases between. The length of the CDR3 is 11 residues. CDR3 region: CSVAPRSGYTF. Written as DNA, the CDR3 is TGCAGCGTTGCTCCCCGATCAGGCTACACCTTC.

This rearrangement joins TRBV27 to TRBJ1-2; 7 nucleotides line up with TRBD1. J was trimmed by 5 bases and V by 4 bases; bases with no gene match: 4. This CDR3 comprises 13 residues. The V gene's germline CDR1 is MNHEY and CDR2 SMNVEV (reference sequence). This chain's CDR3 is CASSSRDRYGYTF. In DNA, the CDR3 is TGTGCCAGCAGTTCCCGGGACAGATATGGCTACACCTTC.